The rows below give T cell receptor beta chains drawn from one sample of a study of blood T cells in healthy people across ages. In TCRdb, the 5' RACE reads were re-called with MiXCR into one record per CDR3 protein. Among 750,000 or so distinct CDR3 sequences listed, 25% were seen once. This sample also appeared in a second study, on T cells of mothers and their children.

Sequenced: blood. Receptor source: a boy younger than 18 in good health. The CDR3 runs from the conserved cysteine through the conserved F or W. A D gene is named only where the DNA matches it firmly. Only some rows state a clone size, as once, few, many or a class for expanded clones.

j_call: TRBJ1-2
d_call: NA
v_call: TRBV6-5
clone_size: few
cdr3_aa: CASSSQLEDYGYTF
cdr3_nt: TGTGCCAGCAGTTCTCAACTCGAGGACTATGGCTACACCTTC

j_call: TRBJ2-3
d_call: TRBD1
v_call: TRBV15
clone_size: NA
cdr3_aa: CATSRDSGQGADTQYF
cdr3_nt: TGTGCCACCAGCAGAGATTCGGGACAGGGCGCAGATACGCAGTATTTT

j_call: TRBJ2-7
d_call: TRBD2
v_call: TRBV2
clone_size: few
cdr3_aa: CASSEKGPGLESEQYF
cdr3_nt: TGTGCCAGCAGTGAAAAGGGCCCGGGACTAGAATCCGAGCAGTACTTC

j_call: TRBJ1-5
d_call: NA
v_call: TRBV15
clone_size: NA
cdr3_aa: CATSREGGSQPQHF
cdr3_nt: TGTGCCACCAGCAGAGAGGGGGGCAGTCAGCCCCAGCATTTT

j_call: TRBJ2-1
d_call: NA
v_call: TRBV11-3
clone_size: few
cdr3_aa: CASSLDIAGDNEQFF
cdr3_nt: TGTGCCAGCAGCTTAGATATAGCTGGCGACAATGAGCAGTTCTTC

j_call: TRBJ2-7
d_call: NA
v_call: TRBV20-1
clone_size: NA
cdr3_aa: CSARPRIGYEQYF
cdr3_nt: TGCAGTGCTAGGCCTCGCATAGGGTACGAGCAGTACTTC

j_call: TRBJ1-1
d_call: NA
v_call: TRBV6-5
clone_size: NA
cdr3_aa: CASSYLTSSTEAFF
cdr3_nt: TGTGCCAGCAGTTATCTTACTTCGAGCACTGAAGCTTTCTTT

j_call: TRBJ2-1
d_call: TRBD2
v_call: TRBV12-3/TRBV12-4
clone_size: NA
cdr3_aa: CASKSGGAVAQFF
cdr3_nt: TGTGCCAGCAAAAGCGGGGGGGCCGTAGCGCAGTTCTTC

j_call: TRBJ2-5
d_call: TRBD2
v_call: TRBV20-1
clone_size: NA
cdr3_aa: CSARDWEGPGETQYF
cdr3_nt: TGCAGTGCTAGAGATTGGGAGGGTCCTGGAGAGACCCAGTACTTC

j_call: TRBJ2-1
d_call: TRBD1
v_call: TRBV29-1
clone_size: NA
cdr3_aa: CSVEDPGQGDDNEQFF
cdr3_nt: TGCAGCGTTGAAGACCCGGGACAGGGTGATGACAATGAGCAGTTCTTC

j_call: TRBJ2-5
d_call: NA
v_call: TRBV12-3/TRBV12-4
clone_size: many
cdr3_aa: CASSLGIRETQYF
cdr3_nt: TGTGCCAGCAGTTTAGGCATCCGAGAGACCCAGTACTTC

j_call: TRBJ1-1
d_call: TRBD1
v_call: TRBV6-5
clone_size: once
cdr3_aa: CASYKGASTEAFF
cdr3_nt: TGTGCCAGCTATAAGGGGGCGAGCACTGAAGCTTTCTTT

j_call: TRBJ2-5
d_call: TRBD1
v_call: TRBV7-2
clone_size: few
cdr3_aa: CASSLVGTGGGETQYF
cdr3_nt: TGTGCCAGCAGCTTAGTGGGGACAGGAGGCGGGGAGACCCAGTACTTC

j_call: TRBJ2-2
d_call: TRBD2
v_call: TRBV29-1
clone_size: few
cdr3_aa: CSVGTSGPNTGELFF
cdr3_nt: TGCAGCGTGGGGACTAGCGGGCCGAACACCGGGGAGCTGTTTTTT

j_call: TRBJ2-7
d_call: TRBD2
v_call: TRBV6-1
clone_size: NA
cdr3_aa: CASLKREGPHEQYF
cdr3_nt: TGTGCCAGCCTGAAGCGGGAGGGCCCGCACGAGCAGTACTTC

j_call: TRBJ1-3
d_call: TRBD1
v_call: TRBV7-3
clone_size: NA
cdr3_aa: CASSSGTGAGNTIYF
cdr3_nt: TGTGCCAGCAGCTCGGGGACAGGGGCTGGAAACACCATATATTTT

j_call: TRBJ1-3
d_call: TRBD1
v_call: TRBV7-8
clone_size: few
cdr3_aa: CASSRTGGNTIYF
cdr3_nt: TGTGCCAGCAGCCGGACAGGCGGAAACACCATATATTTT

j_call: TRBJ2-5
d_call: NA
v_call: TRBV14
clone_size: many
cdr3_aa: CASSPGGQETQYF
cdr3_nt: TGTGCCAGCAGCCCCGGTGGTCAAGAGACCCAGTACTTC

j_call: TRBJ2-5
d_call: NA
v_call: TRBV2
clone_size: once
cdr3_aa: CASSDTGGAGETQYF
cdr3_nt: TGTGCCAGCTCCGACACCGGGGGCGCGGGGGAGACCCAGTACTTC

j_call: TRBJ1-1
d_call: NA
v_call: TRBV24-1
clone_size: once
cdr3_aa: CATGVRDNTEAFF
cdr3_nt: TGTGCCACCGGGGTCAGGGATAACACTGAAGCTTTCTTT

j_call: TRBJ2-7
d_call: NA
v_call: TRBV2
clone_size: NA
cdr3_aa: CASSSTGRGWDEQYF
cdr3_nt: TGTGCCAGCAGTTCGACAGGGAGGGGATGGGACGAGCAGTACTTC

j_call: TRBJ2-1
d_call: NA
v_call: TRBV6-1
clone_size: NA
cdr3_aa: CASSEVGSWVGGSYNEQFF
cdr3_nt: TGTGCCAGCAGTGAAGTCGGCAGCTGGGTTGGCGGCTCCTACAATGAGCAGTTCTTC

j_call: TRBJ2-3
d_call: NA
v_call: TRBV4-1
clone_size: few
cdr3_aa: CASSQVPFGTDTQYF
cdr3_nt: TGCGCCAGCAGCCAAGTTCCGTTTGGAACAGATACGCAGTATTTT

j_call: TRBJ2-1
d_call: NA
v_call: TRBV7-3
clone_size: NA
cdr3_aa: CASSDLGAQGKNEQFF
cdr3_nt: TGTGCCAGCAGCGACCTTGGGGCGCAGGGAAAAAATGAGCAGTTCTTC

j_call: TRBJ1-4
d_call: NA
v_call: TRBV28
clone_size: few
cdr3_aa: CASQVNEKLFF
cdr3_nt: TGTGCCAGCCAGGTTAATGAAAAACTGTTTTTT

j_call: TRBJ2-1
d_call: NA
v_call: TRBV20-1
clone_size: few
cdr3_aa: CSARQTRDNEQFF
cdr3_nt: TGCAGTGCTAGACAAACTCGGGATAATGAGCAGTTCTTC

j_call: TRBJ1-2
d_call: NA
v_call: TRBV6-6
clone_size: few
cdr3_aa: CASSYAETTNYGYTF
cdr3_nt: TGTGCCAGCAGTTACGCCGAGACTACTAACTATGGCTACACCTTC

j_call: TRBJ1-1
d_call: TRBD1
v_call: TRBV18
clone_size: NA
cdr3_aa: CASSTTGGFAEAFF
cdr3_nt: TGTGCCAGCTCGACGACAGGGGGATTCGCTGAAGCTTTCTTT

j_call: TRBJ1-2
d_call: NA
v_call: TRBV7-9
clone_size: once
cdr3_aa: CASSPRGVGYTF
cdr3_nt: TGTGCCAGCAGCCCGAGGGGGGTTGGCTACACCTTC

j_call: TRBJ2-5
d_call: NA
v_call: TRBV5-4
clone_size: NA
cdr3_aa: CASSWGRGNQETQYF
cdr3_nt: TGTGCCAGCAGCTGGGGACGGGGAAACCAAGAGACCCAGTACTTC